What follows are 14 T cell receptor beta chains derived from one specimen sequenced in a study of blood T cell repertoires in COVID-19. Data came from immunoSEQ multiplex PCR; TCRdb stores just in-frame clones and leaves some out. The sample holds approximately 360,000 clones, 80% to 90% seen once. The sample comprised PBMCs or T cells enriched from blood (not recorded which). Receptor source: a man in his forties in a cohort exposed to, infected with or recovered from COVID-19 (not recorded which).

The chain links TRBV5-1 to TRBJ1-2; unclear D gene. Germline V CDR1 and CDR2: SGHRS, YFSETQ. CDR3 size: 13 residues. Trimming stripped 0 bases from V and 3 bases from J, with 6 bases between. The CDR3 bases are TGCGCCAGCAGCTTGGCTCAGGACTATGGCTACACCTTC. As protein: CASSLAQDYGYTF.

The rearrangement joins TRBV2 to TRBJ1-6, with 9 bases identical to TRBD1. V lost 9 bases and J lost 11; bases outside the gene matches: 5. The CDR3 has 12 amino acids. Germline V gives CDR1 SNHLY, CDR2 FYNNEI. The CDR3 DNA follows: TGTGCCAGAGGGGACAGGGCTACACCCCTCCACTTT. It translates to CARGDRATPLHF. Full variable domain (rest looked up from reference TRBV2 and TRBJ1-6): EPEVTQTPSHQVTQMGQEVILRCVPISNHLYFYWYRQILGQKVEFLVSFYNNEISEKSEIFDDQFSVERPDGSNFTLKIRSTKLEDSAMYFCARGDRATPLHFGNGTRLTVT.

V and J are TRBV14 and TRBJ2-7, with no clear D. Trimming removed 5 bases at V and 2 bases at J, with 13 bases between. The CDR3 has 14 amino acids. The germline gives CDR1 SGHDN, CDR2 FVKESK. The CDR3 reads CASSIQAYTYEQYF. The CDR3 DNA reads TGTGCCAGCAGCATTCAGGCCTATACCTACGAGCAGTACTTC.

CDR3 nucleotide sequence: TGCAGCTCCTATTTGACAGGCCCCATCAGCTATGGCTACACCTTC. This gives the protein CSSYLTGPISYGYTF. The rearrangement uses TRBV29-1 and TRBJ1-2; D perhaps matches TRBD1 (6 bases). The CDR3 is made up of 15 amino acids. V lost 8 bases and J lost 4, with 23 bases in between. CDR1 is SQVTM and CDR2 is ANQGSEA in the germline V gene.

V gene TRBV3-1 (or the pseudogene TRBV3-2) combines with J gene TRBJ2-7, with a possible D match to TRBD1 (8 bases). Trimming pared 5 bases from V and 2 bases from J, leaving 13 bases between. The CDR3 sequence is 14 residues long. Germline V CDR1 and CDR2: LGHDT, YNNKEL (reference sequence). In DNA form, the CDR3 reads TGTGCCAGCAGCAGGACAGGGAGGGCCTACGAGCAGTACTTC. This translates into CASSRTGRAYEQYF.

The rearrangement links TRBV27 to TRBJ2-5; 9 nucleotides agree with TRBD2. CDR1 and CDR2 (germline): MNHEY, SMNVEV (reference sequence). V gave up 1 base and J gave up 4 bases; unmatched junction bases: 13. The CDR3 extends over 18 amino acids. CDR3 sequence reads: CASSLFSGRGRRRETQYF. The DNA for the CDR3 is TGTGCCAGCAGTTTATTTAGCGGGAGAGGTCGTAGACGAGAGACCCAGTACTTC.

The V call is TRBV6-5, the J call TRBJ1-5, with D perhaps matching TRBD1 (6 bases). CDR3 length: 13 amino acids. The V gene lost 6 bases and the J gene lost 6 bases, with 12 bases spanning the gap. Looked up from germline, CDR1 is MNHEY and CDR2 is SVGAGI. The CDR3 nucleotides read TGTGCCAGCAGAACCGGGACAACTCAGCCCCAGCATTTT. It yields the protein CASRTGTTQPQHF.

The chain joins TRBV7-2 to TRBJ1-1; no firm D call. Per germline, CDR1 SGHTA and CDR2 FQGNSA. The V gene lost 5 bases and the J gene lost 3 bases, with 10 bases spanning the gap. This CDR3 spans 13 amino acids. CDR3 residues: CASSVPPDTEAFF. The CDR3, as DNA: TGTGCCAGCAGCGTCCCCCCGGACACTGAAGCTTTCTTT.

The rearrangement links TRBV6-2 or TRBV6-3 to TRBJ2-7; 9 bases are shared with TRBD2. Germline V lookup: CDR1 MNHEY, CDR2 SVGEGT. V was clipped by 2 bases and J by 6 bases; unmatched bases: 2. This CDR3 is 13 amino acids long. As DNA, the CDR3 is TGTGCCAGCAGTTACGTTAGCGGGAGCGAGCAGTACTTC. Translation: CASSYVSGSEQYF.

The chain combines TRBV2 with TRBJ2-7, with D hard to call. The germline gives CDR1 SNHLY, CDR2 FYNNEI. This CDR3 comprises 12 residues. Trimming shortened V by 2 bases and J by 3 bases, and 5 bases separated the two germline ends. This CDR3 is CASSEQYYEQYF. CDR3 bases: TGTGCCAGCAGTGAACAGTACTACGAGCAGTACTTC.

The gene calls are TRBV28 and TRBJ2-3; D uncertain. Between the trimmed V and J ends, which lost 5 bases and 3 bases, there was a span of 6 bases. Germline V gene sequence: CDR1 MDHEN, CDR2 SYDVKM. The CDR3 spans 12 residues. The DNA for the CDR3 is TGTGCCAGCAGTGCGGAAACAGATACGCAGTATTTT. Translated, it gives CASSAETDTQYF.

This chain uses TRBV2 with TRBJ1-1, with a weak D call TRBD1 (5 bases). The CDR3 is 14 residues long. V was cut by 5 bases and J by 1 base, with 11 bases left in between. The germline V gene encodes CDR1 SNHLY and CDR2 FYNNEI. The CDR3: CASSKQAPNTEAFF. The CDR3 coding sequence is TGTGCCAGCAGTAAACAGGCGCCGAACACTGAAGCTTTCTTT.

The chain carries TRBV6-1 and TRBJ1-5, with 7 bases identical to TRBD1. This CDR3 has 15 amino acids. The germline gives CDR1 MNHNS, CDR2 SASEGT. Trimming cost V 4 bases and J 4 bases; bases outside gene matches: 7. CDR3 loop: CASSVDRPFNQPQHF. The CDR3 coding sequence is TGTGCCAGCAGTGTGGACAGGCCTTTTAATCAGCCCCAGCATTTT.

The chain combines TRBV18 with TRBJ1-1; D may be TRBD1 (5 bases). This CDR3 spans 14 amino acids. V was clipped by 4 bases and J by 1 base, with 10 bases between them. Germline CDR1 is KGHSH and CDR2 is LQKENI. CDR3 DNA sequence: TGTGCCAGCTCACGTGACACAGGGAACACTGAAGCTTTCTTT. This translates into CASSRDTGNTEAFF.